The 10 T cell receptor beta chains presented below share a single source sample, sequenced in a study of T cell repertoires in cytomegalovirus infection. Using its own MiXCR run on the reads, TCRdb lists one record per CDR3 protein. The repertoire consists of 150,000 to 200,000 distinct CDR3 sequences, with about 17% occurring once and the leading ten covering approximately 25%. Sequencing was done on a sample of CD8+ T cells from PBMCs. The receptors stem from a human donor in good health (CMV status not recorded). Some clones in this sample may be carry-over from other donors' samples.

This clonotype was recorded a few times. The chain carries TRBV7-9 and TRBJ2-1, with 7 bases matching TRBD1. After removal of 5 bases from V and 6 bases from J, the junction contained 7 bases not matched to a gene. The germline V gene encodes CDR1 SEHNR and CDR2 FQNEAQ (reference sequence). This CDR3 has 14 residues. For the CDR3, the DNA is TGTGCCAGCAGCCCAAAGACAGGGATCAATGAGCAGTTCTTC. Translating it yields CASSPKTGINEQFF.

In its sample, this clonotype was seen a few times. This rearrangement joins TRBV6-6 to TRBJ1-2; the D is unclear. The CDR3 loop spans 13 amino acids. Between the trimmed V and J ends, which lost 7 bases and 2 bases, there was a span of 11 bases. Germline CDR1 MNHNY, CDR2 SVGAGI (reference sequence). The CDR3 region is CASMVTWNYGYTF. CDR3 bases: TGTGCCAGCATGGTAACATGGAACTATGGCTACACCTTC.

This chain links TRBV7-9 with TRBJ1-2, with D uncertain. The CDR3 extends over 12 amino acids. V shed 5 bases and J shed 8 bases, with 12 bases lying between them. The germline V gene encodes CDR1 SEHNR and CDR2 FQNEAQ (reference sequence). The CDR3 protein is CASSEGSEGYTF. For the CDR3, the DNA is TGTGCCAGCAGCGAGGGCTCGGAAGGCTACACCTTC.

This clonotype came up once. CDR3 sequence: CASSLERGAGRADEQFF. CDR3 DNA: TGTGCCAGCAGCTTAGAGCGGGGGGCGGGGCGAGCCGATGAGCAGTTCTTC. V is TRBV7-3 and J is TRBJ2-1, with TRBD2 matching 9 bases. The junction had 13 bases not matched to a gene; V was cut back by 2 bases and J by 8 bases. The CDR3 spans 17 residues. The germline CDR1 and CDR2 sequences are SGHTA and FQGTGA.

This clonotype has more than one count but fewer than ten. The gene calls are TRBV7-2 and TRBJ1-4, with D uncertain. The germline V and J ends were trimmed by 5 bases and 8 bases, with 15 bases remaining between them. Germline V gives CDR1 SGHTA, CDR2 FQGNSA. This CDR3 comprises 14 residues. Written as DNA, the CDR3 is TGTGCCAGCAGCGAGGCCGGGGTGGCCGAAAAACTGTTTTTT. This translates into CASSEAGVAEKLFF.

There are a few counts of this clonotype. The chain's CDR3 is CASSQATPMGGGLETQYF. CDR3 nucleotides: TGCGCCAGCAGCCAAGCTACCCCGATGGGCGGGGGTCTAGAGACCCAGTACTTC. V is TRBV4-3 and J is TRBJ2-5; 7 positions agree with TRBD2. This CDR3 has 18 amino acids. V trimming: 1 base; J trimming: 4 bases; junction bases outside the gene matches: 15. Germline V lookup: CDR1 LGHNA, CDR2 YSLEER.

This clonotype has more than one count but fewer than ten. This sequence joins TRBV15 and TRBJ1-2; D is unresolved. Trimming took off 0 bases at V and 8 bases at J, with 13 bases between the two ends. The germline V gene encodes CDR1 LNHNV and CDR2 YYDKDF (reference sequence). The CDR3 totals 14 residues. The CDR3 DNA sequence: TGTGCCACCAGCAGAGATGCCACGGATCTAGGCTACACCTTC. Its protein product is CATSRDATDLGYTF.

The V gene is TRBV18, the J gene TRBJ2-1, with D unresolved. This CDR3 contains 13 residues. V lost 3 bases to trimming and J lost 8 bases, with 11 bases between them. Germline CDR1 is KGHSH and CDR2 is LQKENI. CDR3 residues: CASSPGPIDEQFF. The DNA for the CDR3 is TGTGCCAGCTCACCTGGCCCCATAGATGAGCAGTTCTTC.

This chain joins TRBV20-1 and TRBJ1-1; 10 nucleotides line up with TRBD1. The CDR3 has 15 residues. Germline V gives CDR1 DFQATT, CDR2 SNEGSKA (reference sequence). Trimming removed 1 base from V and 1 base from J; junction bases left unmatched: 3. CDR3 DNA: TGCAGTGCTAGAGGGACAGGGGGATGGAACACTGAAGCTTTCTTT. Protein product: CSARGTGGWNTEAFF.

The chain employs TRBV20-1 and TRBJ1-2, with unresolved D. The germline V and J ends were trimmed by 4 bases and 4 bases, with 13 bases remaining between them. Germline V gives CDR1 DFQATT, CDR2 SNEGSKA (reference sequence). This CDR3 has 13 amino acids. The CDR3 loop is CSAKLHEGYGYTF. The CDR3 region has the DNA TGCAGTGCTAAACTACATGAGGGCTATGGCTACACCTTC.